The rows below give T cell receptor beta chains drawn from one sample of a study of human T cells and chemical hapten exposure. One entry per CDR3 protein, called by TCRdb with MiXCR from the RACE reads. The table records approximately 80,000 distinct CDR3 sequences, 10% to 15% of them present only once. The material was whole blood, obtained in connection with sensitization to the hapten diphenylcyclopropenone (DPC). These receptors were collected from a woman aged 50 to 60 with alopecia areata. Some clones in this sample may be carry-over from other donors' samples. CDR3s include the opening cysteine and the closing phenylalanine or tryptophan. The D gene is left open where the match is weak. The size of a clone is reported for some rows only, either as once, few or many, or as a class for expanded clones.

D gene: NA
J gene: TRBJ2-7
V gene: TRBV20-1
clone size: many
CDR3 protein: CSARASGTLSYEQYF
CDR3 DNA: TGCAGTGCTAGAGCCTCCGGGACACTGTCCTACGAGCAGTACTTC

D gene: NA
J gene: TRBJ2-3
V gene: TRBV7-6
clone size: few
CDR3 protein: CASSLGDGMADTQYF
CDR3 DNA: TGTGCCAGCAGCTTAGGGGACGGGATGGCAGATACGCAGTATTTT

D gene: TRBD2
J gene: TRBJ2-1
V gene: TRBV20-1
clone size: NA
CDR3 protein: CSASLIAGVPNEQFF
CDR3 DNA: TGCAGTGCTAGCTTGATAGCGGGAGTACCTAATGAGCAGTTCTTC

D gene: NA
J gene: TRBJ1-1
V gene: TRBV12-5
clone size: few
CDR3 protein: CASNTGGRGNTEAFF
CDR3 DNA: TGTGCTTCAAATACTGGGGGCCGGGGGAACACTGAAGCTTTCTTT

D gene: TRBD2
J gene: TRBJ2-3
V gene: TRBV20-1
clone size: NA
CDR3 protein: CSARATLAGITDTQYF
CDR3 DNA: TGCAGTGCTAGAGCTACGCTAGCGGGAATCACAGATACGCAGTATTTT

D gene: TRBD1
J gene: TRBJ1-5
V gene: TRBV6-1
clone size: few
CDR3 protein: CASSELPGQGKQPQHF
CDR3 DNA: TGTGCCAGCAGCGAACTCCCGGGACAGGGTAAACAGCCCCAGCATTTT

D gene: TRBD2
J gene: TRBJ2-1
V gene: TRBV27
clone size: many
CDR3 protein: CASGGREYNEQFF
CDR3 DNA: TGTGCCAGCGGTGGGAGGGAGTACAATGAGCAGTTCTTC

D gene: TRBD2
J gene: TRBJ2-1
V gene: TRBV20-1
clone size: NA
CDR3 protein: CSASGSSGRREQFF
CDR3 DNA: TGCAGTGCTAGCGGGTCTAGCGGGAGACGTGAGCAGTTCTTC

D gene: NA
J gene: TRBJ1-3
V gene: TRBV29-1
clone size: NA
CDR3 protein: CSVRLGNTIYF
CDR3 DNA: TGCAGCGTTCGATTAGGAAACACCATATATTTT

D gene: NA
J gene: TRBJ2-7
V gene: TRBV11-2
clone size: many
CDR3 protein: CASSFTGAFDYEQYF
CDR3 DNA: TGTGCCAGCAGCTTCACAGGCGCATTTGACTACGAGCAGTACTTC

D gene: TRBD1
J gene: TRBJ2-2
V gene: TRBV29-1
clone size: few
CDR3 protein: CSVGDRVIGELFF
CDR3 DNA: TGCAGCGTGGGGGACAGGGTGATCGGGGAGCTGTTTTTT

D gene: NA
J gene: TRBJ2-1
V gene: TRBV18
clone size: NA
CDR3 protein: CASGSSRGVEQFF
CDR3 DNA: TGTGCCAGCGGATCTTCTAGGGGAGTAGAGCAGTTCTTC

D gene: NA
J gene: TRBJ1-5
V gene: TRBV7-8
clone size: NA
CDR3 protein: CASSPYMPGEDQPQHF
CDR3 DNA: TGTGCCAGCAGTCCGTACATGCCAGGCGAAGATCAGCCCCAGCATTTT

D gene: NA
J gene: TRBJ2-5
V gene: TRBV7-9
clone size: many
CDR3 protein: CASSVGHGGQETQYF
CDR3 DNA: TGTGCCAGCAGCGTGGGACACGGAGGACAAGAGACCCAGTACTTC